A single T cell receptor beta chain is shown here with its context. The target antigen is unknown. This record belongs to a study of T-cell memory formation after mild COVID-19. In the study overall: In these data, TCR clusters were largely donor specific. Study-level points and caveats: Of the contracting clones, CD4+ ones lay mainly in CM and EM, and CD8+ ones in EMRA.

TCR alpha and TCR beta cDNA libraries with sample barcodes and UMIs came from 5'RACE using constant-segment primers. TCRdb processed the 5' RACE reads anew with MiXCR; each CDR3 protein has one entry. The sample consists of 250,000 to 300,000 distinct CDR3 sequences, 15% to 20% of them appearing once. Per germline, CDR1 DFQATT and CDR2 SNEGSKA (reference sequence). Trimming took 7 bases from V and 0 from J; bases not matched to a gene: 5. CDR3 length: 14 amino acids. The V call is TRBV20-1, the J call TRBJ2-7; 11 bases line up with TRBD1. The sequence derives from a man between 18 and 29 years old who had mild COVID-19 (a few samples of this study predate the infection). Cell type and time point are not known. The sample comprised PBMCs or a T cell subset sorted from them (not recorded which). CDR3 protein: CSVTDRGHSYEQYF. The CDR3 bases are TGCAGTGTCACGGACAGGGGGCACTCCTACGAGCAGTACTTC.